This entry concerns a single TCR beta chain. This entry belongs to a study of blood T cell repertoires in COVID-19. The overall study: From the United States, Italy and Spain came samples of acute and convalescent COVID-19. In each case, the material was cDNA or gDNA derived from T cells, B-cell-depleted T cells, or PBMCs.

The V end lost 5 bases, the J end lost 2 bases, and 16 bases lay between the germline ends. Germline CDR1 LNHDA, CDR2 SQIVND (reference sequence). The CDR3 extends over 16 amino acids. In the original analysis: Nucleated cell number was recorded as an estimate derived from reference gene primer amplification. The assay was immunoSEQ multiplex PCR, and TCRdb's table has in-frame clones only and misses some. That table furnishes V, J and clone size, whereas the DNA furnished D and trimming. The table has fewer than 250,000 clones, 88% seen once. The sample was peripheral blood. V and J are TRBV19 and TRBJ1-5; D call uncertain. This TCR was sampled from a man between 65 and 85 years old with acute or convalescent COVID-19. CDR3 loop: CASSFGLRVGNQPQHF. CDR3 in DNA: TGTGCCAGTAGTTTCGGACTCCGGGTAGGCAATCAGCCCCAGCATTTT.